Listed here are 23 T cell receptor beta chains from one sample, sequenced in a study of blood T cell repertoires in COVID-19. The method was immunoSEQ multiplex PCR; TCRdb's version includes in-frame clones alone and lacks a portion of them. Found here are a few hundred thousand clones, 80% to 90% of them singletons; the top ten hold more than 2%. Material: PBMCs or T cells enriched from blood (not recorded which). The receptors originated from a man aged 25-45 years who had recovered from COVID-19.

The chain joins TRBV4-3 to TRBJ1-4; no reliable D call. This CDR3 region has 16 residues. Germline V CDR1 and CDR2: LGHNA, YSLEER. V was shortened by 8 bases and J by 10 bases, with 26 bases between the two germline ends. This chain's CDR3 is CASATTDFTGSGKLFF. DNA for the CDR3: TGCGCCAGCGCGACAACCGATTTTACCGGGAGCGGAAAACTGTTTTTT.

This CDR3 reads CASSLSPEKNEQFF. The CDR3 DNA reads as TGCGCCAGCAGCTTGTCCCCGGAGAAGAATGAGCAGTTCTTC. The V gene is TRBV5-1, the J gene TRBJ2-1; no firm D call. Trimming took off 1 base at V and 7 bases at J, with 12 bases between the two ends. Germline CDR1 reads SGHRS; CDR2 reads YFSETQ. CDR3 length: 14 residues.

The rearrangement links TRBV19 to TRBJ1-5; 10 bases are shared with TRBD1. CDR3 length: 14 amino acids. CDR1 is LNHDA, CDR2 SQIVND, per germline (reference sequence). Germline trimming cut 7 bases from V and 4 bases from J; bases unmatched to any gene: 4. The CDR3 loop reads CASTSDRGNQPQHF. The CDR3 DNA reads as TGTGCCAGTACGTCGGACAGGGGGAATCAGCCCCAGCATTTT.

The chain joins TRBV2 to TRBJ1-6; D may be TRBD1 (6 bases). Germline CDR1 SNHLY, CDR2 FYNNEI. The CDR3 covers 14 residues. V dropped 6 bases and J dropped 6 bases, with 12 bases sitting between them. The CDR3 DNA reads TGTGCCAGCAGCGGTCAGGGGTTTAATTCACCCCTCCACTTT. Its translation is CASSGQGFNSPLHF.

This clone was found many times. This rearrangement joins TRBV30 to TRBJ2-1, with 11 bases lining up with TRBD1. CDR3 length: 19 residues. Germline V gene data show CDR1 as GTSNPN and CDR2 as SVGIG (reference sequence). V lost 4 bases and J lost 3; bases outside the gene matches: 17. For the CDR3, the DNA is TGTGCCTGGATGGGTCATCGGGACAGGGGGAATTGGGGCTACAATGAGCAGTTCTTC. Translation: CAWMGHRDRGNWGYNEQFF.

The rearrangement links TRBV18 to TRBJ1-1; maybe TRBD1 (5 bases). CDR3 size: 16 residues. CDR1 and CDR2 from the germline V gene are KGHSH and LQKENI. Trimming left V 2 bases short and J 2 bases short, with 15 bases between. CDR3 residues: CASSPTDSTFNTEAFF. The CDR3 nucleotides are TGTGCCAGCTCACCAACAGACAGCACCTTCAACACTGAAGCTTTCTTT.

The rearrangement uses TRBV24-1 and TRBJ1-1, with a possible D match to TRBD1 (6 bases). V was shortened by 7 bases and J by 5 bases, with 13 bases between the two germline ends. The length of the CDR3 is 13 residues. CDR1 is KGHDR, CDR2 SFDVKD, per germline. CDR3 DNA sequence: TGTGCCACCAGGGGACACAGGCAAACTGAAGCTTTCTTT. Protein sequence: CATRGHRQTEAFF.

This rearrangement joins TRBV3-1 (or the pseudogene TRBV3-2) to TRBJ2-5; 8 bases are shared with TRBD2. V shed 1 base, J shed 1 base, and the junction held 11 bases outside the gene matches. CDR1 is LGHDT, CDR2 YNNKEL, per germline (reference sequence). CDR3 length: 18 residues. The CDR3 bases are TGTGCCAGCAGCCAAGGATTTAGAGTAGCGGGGAGCCAAGAGACCCAGTACTTC. This sequence encodes CASSQGFRVAGSQETQYF.

V and J are TRBV2 and TRBJ2-1, with 8 nucleotides matching TRBD2. V lost 4 bases to trimming and J lost 8 bases; unmatched junction nucleotides: 7. Germline V gene lookup returns CDR1 SNHLY and CDR2 FYNNEI. CDR3 length: 14 residues. The CDR3 loop reads CASSALGLAYEQFF. In nucleotides, the CDR3 is TGTGCCAGCAGTGCCTTAGGACTAGCCTATGAGCAGTTCTTC.

The chain joins TRBV30 to TRBJ1-1; 7 nucleotides agree with TRBD1. V dropped 5 bases and J dropped 5; count of bases not matched to a gene: 5. This CDR3 contains 12 residues. CDR1 and CDR2 (germline): GTSNPN, SVGIG (reference sequence). The CDR3, as DNA: TGTGCCTGGGCGGCAGGGGGGACTGAAGCTTTCTTT. This sequence encodes CAWAAGGTEAFF.

The rearrangement uses TRBV27 and TRBJ1-2; 7 bases are a match to TRBD1. This CDR3 comprises 15 residues. Trimming removed 0 bases from V and 2 bases from J; junction bases left unmatched: 3. Germline-derived CDR1 and CDR2 are MNHEY and SMNVEV (reference sequence). This chain's CDR3 is CASSLSGRGNYGYTF. The DNA for the CDR3 is TGTGCCAGCAGTTTATCAGGCAGGGGGAACTATGGCTACACCTTC.

V is TRBV5-1 and J is TRBJ2-7; possible D gene TRBD1, 6 bases. The ends were cut back, 3 bases at V and 4 bases at J, with 17 bases in the middle. Germline-derived CDR1 and CDR2 are SGHRS and YFSETQ. The CDR3 covers 15 residues. The CDR3 region has the DNA TGCGCCAGCAGCTATTCCCGTTCAGGGGCTTACGAGCAGTACTTC. It encodes CASSYSRSGAYEQYF. The full variable domain, with the rest looked up from reference TRBV5-1 and TRBJ2-7, is KAGVTQTPRYLIKTRGQQVTLSCSPISGHRSVSWYQQTPGQGLQFLFEYFSETQRNKGNFPGRFSGRQFSNSRSEMNVSTLELGDSALYLCASSYSRSGAYEQYFGPGTRLTVT.

The chain uses TRBV2 and TRBJ1-4; the D gene is possibly TRBD1 (5 bases). V was clipped by 5 bases and J by 8 bases, with 15 bases between them. The length of the CDR3 is 14 residues. CDR1 is SNHLY, CDR2 FYNNEI, per germline. This CDR3 reads CASSPQGGDEKLFF. The CDR3, as DNA: TGTGCCAGCAGTCCCCAGGGCGGGGACGAAAAACTGTTTTTT.

The rearrangement uses TRBV4-3 and TRBJ2-5; TRBD2 matches 7 bases. Germline values: CDR1 LGHNA, CDR2 YSLEER. This CDR3 contains 14 residues. The V segment lost 1 base and the J segment 3 bases; nucleotides outside the gene matches: 2. The CDR3: CASSQGLAKETQYF. CDR3 nucleotides: TGCGCCAGCAGCCAAGGACTAGCTAAAGAGACCCAGTACTTC.

V is TRBV27 and J is TRBJ2-1; TRBD2 might be the D (6 bases). Germline V gene sequence: CDR1 MNHEY, CDR2 SMNVEV (reference sequence). There are 15 residues in the CDR3. V lost 9 bases and J lost 9, with 24 bases in between. The CDR3 region has the DNA TGTGCCAGTTATAAGACCCCGCGGGAAGGGAGTGAGCAGTTCTTC. This codes for CASYKTPREGSEQFF.

The CDR3 protein is CASAQGSSYNEQFF. Here the CDR3 DNA reads TGCGCCAGCGCACAGGGGAGCTCCTACAATGAGCAGTTCTTC. The chain has TRBV4-1 and TRBJ2-1; 7 positions match TRBD1. Germline loops: CDR1 MGHRA, CDR2 YSYEKL. The ends lost 8 bases at V and 0 bases at J; junction bases unmatched: 4. CDR3 length: 14 residues.

This clone has more than one count but fewer than ten. The chain links TRBV2 to TRBJ2-2; the match to TRBD2 covers 7 bases. The CDR3 extends over 16 amino acids. Losses at the gene ends were 8 bases for V and 0 bases for J; bases not matched to a gene: 9. The V gene's germline CDR1 is SNHLY and CDR2 FYNNEI. CDR3 sequence (DNA): TGTGCCAGCGTACCGGATCGGGGGGCGAACACCGGGGAGCTGTTTTTT. The encoded protein is CASVPDRGANTGELFF.

The genes are TRBV2 and TRBJ1-2; no reliable D call. This CDR3 region has 14 residues. Per the germline V gene, CDR1 is SNHLY and CDR2 is FYNNEI. Trimming cost V 0 bases and J 4 bases, with 9 bases left between them. For the CDR3, the DNA is TGTGCCAGCAGTGAAGCTCGCACTAGCTATGGCTACACCTTC. Encoded protein: CASSEARTSYGYTF. The variable domain in full, completed from reference TRBV2 and TRBJ1-2, reads EPEVTQTPSHQVTQMGQEVILRCVPISNHLYFYWYRQILGQKVEFLVSFYNNEISEKSEIFDDQFSVERPDGSNFTLKIRSTKLEDSAMYFCASSEARTSYGYTFGSGTRLTVV.

The rearrangement uses TRBV25-1 and TRBJ1-2, with a tentative D call TRBD1 (5 bases). There are 15 residues in the CDR3. Trimming pared 1 base from V and 2 bases from J, leaving 11 bases between. Germline V gene lookup returns CDR1 MGHDK and CDR2 SYGVNS. The CDR3 loop reads CASSEFGGHNYGYTF. Here the CDR3 DNA reads TGTGCCAGCAGTGAATTTGGTGGACACAACTATGGCTACACCTTC.

In DNA form, the CDR3 reads TGTGCCACCGGGGGCGGGGGTAGCTCCTACAATGAGCAGTTCTTC. Translated: CATGGGGSSYNEQFF. V and J are TRBV24-1 and TRBJ2-1; possibly TRBD2 for D (7 bases). CDR3 length: 15 amino acids. V lost 9 bases and J lost 0, with 14 bases in between. The germline V gene encodes CDR1 KGHDR and CDR2 SFDVKD.

The gene calls are TRBV11-2 and TRBJ1-6; D gene uncertain. With 0 bases removed from V and 9 bases from J, the gap between germline ends came to 12 bases. The CDR3 has 15 residues. The germline CDR1 and CDR2 sequences are SGHAT and FQNNGV. The CDR3 reads CASSLESGLSSPLHF. In DNA, the CDR3 is TGTGCCAGCAGCTTAGAGAGCGGTTTGTCTTCACCCCTCCACTTT.

The chain recombines TRBV18 with TRBJ2-1; the match to TRBD1 covers 12 bases. This CDR3 comprises 15 residues. With 4 bases clipped from V and 9 bases from J, the junction kept 7 bases outside the gene matches. Germline V gene data show CDR1 as KGHSH and CDR2 as LQKENI. The DNA for the CDR3 is TGTGCCAGCTCACAACCGGGACAGGGGGCCCTTGAGCAGTTCTTC. Translated, it gives CASSQPGQGALEQFF.

This chain joins TRBV4-2 and TRBJ1-2, with D uncertain. Germline values: CDR1 LGHNA, CDR2 YNFKEQ. The CDR3 is made up of 15 amino acids. Trimming took 3 bases from V and 7 from J, leaving 18 bases between them. This CDR3 reads CASSHPILVSSGYTF. As DNA, the CDR3 is TGTGCCAGCAGCCACCCAATCCTAGTTTCATCTGGCTACACCTTC.